Below, 25 T cell receptor beta chains from the same sample are listed, as sequenced in a study of CXCR3-negative and CXCR3-positive naive CD8 T cells. The study, taken as a whole, reports: CXCR3-positive naive cells had TRB CDR3s that were more hydrophobic than CXCR3-negative naive cells had.

No antigen is known for these receptors. Libraries of TRB cDNA were made by 5' RACE and carried UMIs. From the 5' RACE reads, TCRdb lists one entry per CDR3 protein and no DNA. The sample yields roughly 110,000 distinct CDR3 sequences, of which the top ten take up 0.3% to 0.4%. The sample taken for sequencing was naive CXCR3+ CD8+ T cells from blood. Subset denoted: CD45RO-CCR7+CD27+CD95- naive CD8+ T cells expressing CXCR3 (TNR3+). The origin of the receptors is a human donor in good health. Some clones in this sample may be carry-over from other donors' samples.

The chain carries TRBV6-4 and TRBJ2-2; with no DNA, the TCRdb D assignment of TRBD2 cannot be verified. CDR3 length equals 14 residues. CDR1 MRHNA and CDR2 SNTAGT come from the germline V gene. CDR3 loop: CASTASGEAGELFF.

This chain uses TRBV7-9 with TRBJ1-2; as DNA is missing, the TRBD1 call by TCRdb cannot be tested. Per germline, CDR1 SEHNR and CDR2 FQNEAQ (reference sequence). This CDR3 has 15 residues. Here the CDR3 reads CASSPGTGGQIGYTF.

The chain recombines TRBV9 with TRBJ2-3; the D gene TCRdb calls, TRBD2, cannot be checked with no DNA. The germline gives CDR1 SGDLS, CDR2 YYNGEE. CDR3 length: 16 amino acids. The CDR3 region is CASSPGLMGSTDTQYF.

J is TRBJ2-1 and V is TRBV20-1; the TRBD2 assignment by TCRdb is unverifiable without DNA. Looked up from germline, CDR1 is DFQATT and CDR2 is SNEGSKA (reference sequence). The length of the CDR3 is 14 residues. The CDR3 here is CSARMGLAYDEQFF.

The rearrangement uses TRBV28 and TRBJ2-1; TCRdb's assignment of TRBD1 cannot be checked, as there is no DNA. Germline V gives CDR1 MDHEN, CDR2 SYDVKM. This CDR3 comprises 15 residues. The CDR3 protein is CASSFVHSYTNEQFF.

This chain links TRBV27 with TRBJ2-1. This CDR3 contains 15 residues. CDR1 and CDR2 (germline): MNHEY, SMNVEV (reference sequence). CDR3 amino acids: CASSLGSPSYNEQFF.

The chain carries TRBV28 and TRBJ2-1; checking the TCRdb D call of TRBD2 is not possible without DNA. The V gene's germline CDR1 is MDHEN and CDR2 SYDVKM. The CDR3 loop spans 14 amino acids. The chain's CDR3 is CASSRTGEGGEQFF. The variable domain in full, with the rest retrieved from reference TRBV28 and TRBJ2-1, is DVKVTQSSRYLVKRTGEKVFLECVQDMDHENMFWYRQDPGLGLRLIYFSYDVKMKEKGDIPEGYSVSREKKERFSLILESASTNQTSMYLCASSRTGEGGEQFFGPGTRLTVL.

The CDR3: CSYTVPSSYEQYF. The chain employs TRBV29-1 and TRBJ2-7; the D call of TRBD1 rests on TCRdb alone, since no DNA is present to check it. CDR1 and CDR2 from the germline V gene are SQVTM and ANQGSEA. The CDR3 loop spans 13 amino acids.

CDR3 loop: CASSLGPLAGALYNEQFF. The genes are TRBV11-3 and TRBJ2-1; the D call of TRBD2 rests on TCRdb alone, since no DNA is present to check it. Germline V CDR1 and CDR2: SGHNT, YENEEA. CDR3 length: 18 amino acids.

The V gene is TRBV7-2, the J gene TRBJ2-1; TCRdb outputs TRBD2, but without DNA this stays unchecked. The length of the CDR3 is 15 residues. CDR1 is SGHTA, CDR2 FQGNSA, per germline. The CDR3: CASSPLAGAYNEQFF.

The chain uses TRBV4-2 and TRBJ2-3; TCRdb calls TRBD1, which cannot be checked without DNA. The germline gives CDR1 LGHNA, CDR2 YNFKEQ. The CDR3 sequence is 17 residues long. This CDR3 reads CASSQDLWGRGTDTQYF.

The CDR3 reads CSAMGEDTGELFF. The V call is TRBV29-1, the J call TRBJ2-2; the TCRdb call, TRBD2, lacks DNA for checking. The CDR3 sequence is 13 residues long. Germline CDR1 is SQVTM and CDR2 is ANQGSEA.

V usage is TRBV7-3 and J usage is TRBJ2-3. This CDR3 spans 13 amino acids. Germline V gives CDR1 SGHTA, CDR2 FQGTGA. This CDR3 is CASSSSSSDTQYF.

This sequence joins TRBV7-3 and TRBJ2-1. This CDR3 region has 13 residues. Germline CDR1 is SGHTA and CDR2 is FQGTGA. CDR3 sequence: CASTDGGSNEQFF.

This sequence joins TRBV7-2 and TRBJ2-3; without DNA, the TCRdb call of TRBD1 cannot be checked. The CDR3 sequence is 14 residues long. Germline V lookup: CDR1 SGHTA, CDR2 FQGNSA. The CDR3 here is CASSPGTGGDTQYF.

This chain joins TRBV4-1 and TRBJ2-1; lacking DNA, the TRBD1 call made by TCRdb goes unchecked. The CDR3 runs to 16 residues. Germline V CDR1 and CDR2: MGHRA, YSYEKL. Here the CDR3 reads CASSQVPGISYNEQFF.

This chain uses TRBV9 with TRBJ2-7. Germline CDR1 is SGDLS and CDR2 is YYNGEE. The CDR3 runs 13 residues. The CDR3 protein is CASSGRDNYEQYF.

The chain links TRBV7-9 to TRBJ1-4; TCRdb returns TRBD1, unconfirmable since there is no DNA. Germline lookup yields CDR1 SEHNR and CDR2 FQNEAQ (reference sequence). The CDR3 extends over 13 amino acids. CDR3 region: CASSLRPGEKLFF.

The chain joins TRBV12-3 or TRBV12-4 to TRBJ2-1; no DNA is available, so the TRBD1 call from TCRdb remains unchecked. The CDR3 length is 16 residues. The CDR3 loop is CASSRGQGDPYNEQFF.

CDR3 region: CASSQDWRTSGNTIYF. The chain is built from TRBV4-3 and TRBJ1-3. This CDR3 has 16 residues. Per germline, CDR1 LGHNA and CDR2 YSLEER.

The rearrangement links TRBV7-6 to TRBJ2-1; there is no DNA to check the TCRdb D call of TRBD1. Germline assignment: CDR1 SGHVS and CDR2 FNYEAQ. This CDR3 contains 15 residues. The CDR3 here is CASSPRTGGGNEQFF.

The chain carries TRBV29-1 and TRBJ2-7; TCRdb's D call, TRBD1, is unchecked because there is no DNA. CDR3 length equals 12 residues. Germline lookup yields CDR1 SQVTM and CDR2 ANQGSEA. CDR3 residues: CSVQDSVYEQYF.

The CDR3 sequence: CASSQDAGEYGYTF. The genes are TRBV4-1 and TRBJ1-2. This CDR3 has 14 amino acids. Germline-derived CDR1 and CDR2 are MGHRA and YSYEKL.

The genes are TRBV28 and TRBJ2-5; TCRdb's D call of TRBD1 is untestable without DNA. Looked up from germline, CDR1 is MDHEN and CDR2 is SYDVKM. The CDR3 loop spans 14 amino acids. CDR3 region: CASRIPGSGETQYF. The variable domain in full, completed from reference TRBV28 and TRBJ2-5, reads DVKVTQSSRYLVKRTGEKVFLECVQDMDHENMFWYRQDPGLGLRLIYFSYDVKMKEKGDIPEGYSVSREKKERFSLILESASTNQTSMYLCASRIPGSGETQYFGPGTRLLVL.

This rearrangement joins TRBV11-2 to TRBJ2-3; TCRdb calls TRBD1, which cannot be checked without DNA. The CDR3 has 12 amino acids. Germline V lookup: CDR1 SGHAT, CDR2 FQNNGV. CDR3: CASSGGTDTQYF.